One and the same sample provided the 30 T cell receptor beta chains below, sequenced in a study of blood T cell repertoires in COVID-19. The repertoire was sequenced with immunoSEQ multiplex PCR; TCRdb's copy has only in-frame clones and lacks some. The repertoire holds hundreds of thousands of clones, approximately 86% seen once, with under 2% in the top ten. The source material was PBMCs or T cells enriched from blood (not recorded which). These TCRs come from a woman between 45 and 65 years old who had recovered from COVID-19.

This clone showed up just once. The chain joins TRBV7-9 to TRBJ2-3, with 8 bases that match TRBD2. V gave up 5 bases and J gave up 4 bases; unmatched junction bases: 11. The CDR3 totals 16 residues. Per the germline V gene, CDR1 is SEHNR and CDR2 is FQNEAQ (reference sequence). DNA of the CDR3: TGTGCCAGCAGCGGGCGGGGACTAGTCGGAGCAGATACGCAGTATTTT. This codes for CASSGRGLVGADTQYF.

The rearrangement uses TRBV19 and TRBJ2-2; possibly TRBD1 for D (5 bases). V lost 5 bases and J lost 7, with 14 bases in between. CDR3 length: 14 residues. Germline CDR1 LNHDA, CDR2 SQIVND (reference sequence). The CDR3 reads CASSESGAVGELFF. CDR3 DNA: TGTGCCAGTAGTGAGTCTGGGGCTGTCGGGGAGCTGTTTTTT.

The sample holds one count of this clone. The CDR3 nucleotides are TGTGCCAGCAGCCAGATAGCGGGAGGGCCAGGCGAGCAGTTCTTC. Translating gives CASSQIAGGPGEQFF. The chain links TRBV5-4 to TRBJ2-1; 11 bases are a match to TRBD2. V lost 4 bases and J lost 10; bases outside the gene matches: 10. This CDR3 spans 15 amino acids. Germline CDR1 is SGHNT and CDR2 is YYREEE (reference sequence).

The chain couples TRBV19 to TRBJ1-1; D call uncertain. The V end lost 5 bases, the J end lost 4 bases, and 11 bases lay between the germline ends. CDR3 length equals 13 residues. Per the germline V gene, CDR1 is LNHDA and CDR2 is SQIVND (reference sequence). The CDR3 is CASSGFRGTEAFF. In DNA form, the CDR3 reads TGTGCCAGTAGTGGGTTTCGGGGCACTGAAGCTTTCTTT.

The gene calls are TRBV9 and TRBJ2-1; 13 nucleotides line up with TRBD2. Germline loops: CDR1 SGDLS, CDR2 YYNGEE. The CDR3 length is 16 residues. V shed 2 bases and J 10 bases; nucleotides not matched to a gene: 9. The CDR3 bases are TGTGCCAGCAGCGTGTTACCGGGACTAGCGGGAAAGGAGCAGTTCTTC. It yields the protein CASSVLPGLAGKEQFF.

The chain employs TRBV7-9 and TRBJ2-7; 7 bases fit TRBD1. Germline CDR1 is SEHNR and CDR2 is FQNEAQ (reference sequence). The ends lost 4 bases at V and 9 bases at J; junction bases unmatched: 12. CDR3 length: 14 residues. DNA of the CDR3: TGTGCCAGCAGCTCAGCCTTCCGGGACAGTATGCAGTACTTC. It encodes CASSSAFRDSMQYF. The full variable domain, completed using reference TRBV7-9 and TRBJ2-7, is DTGVSQNPRHKITKRGQNVTFRCDPISEHNRLYWYRQTLGQGPEFLTYFQNEAQLEKSRLLSDRFSAERPKGSFSTLEIQRTEQGDSAMYLCASSSAFRDSMQYFGPGTRLTVT.

This chain joins TRBV7-8 and TRBJ2-3; tentative D call: TRBD2 (5 bases). Trimming left V 0 bases short and J 1 base short, with 5 bases between. From germline, CDR1 is SGHVS and CDR2 FQNEAQ. The CDR3 runs to 14 residues. The DNA of the CDR3 is TGTGCCAGCAGCTTAGCGGAGGGCACAGATACGCAGTATTTT. Its protein is CASSLAEGTDTQYF.

The sample holds one count of this clone. The genes are TRBV11-2 and TRBJ2-7, with TRBD2 identical over 11 bases. V trimming: 5 bases; J trimming: 2 bases; junction bases outside the gene matches: 5. Germline CDR1 SGHAT, CDR2 FQNNGV. CDR3 size: 15 residues. The CDR3 here is CASSPLAGGTYEQYF. As DNA, the CDR3 is TGTGCCAGCAGCCCCCTAGCGGGAGGAACCTACGAGCAGTACTTC.

The chain links TRBV18 to TRBJ2-5; the match to TRBD2 covers 14 bases. Germline V gives CDR1 KGHSH, CDR2 LQKENI. After removal of 3 bases from V and 5 bases from J, the junction contained 2 bases not matched to a gene. This CDR3 comprises 15 residues. In DNA, the CDR3 is TGTGCCAGCTCACCTGGGACTAGCGGGAGTGAGACCCAGTACTTC. It specifies CASSPGTSGSETQYF. Full variable domain (missing parts from reference TRBV18 and TRBJ2-5): NAGVMQNPRHLVRRRGQEARLRCSPMKGHSHVYWYRQLPEEGLKFMVYLQKENIIDESGMPKERFSAEFPKEGPSILRIQQVVRGDSAAYFCASSPGTSGSETQYFGPGTRLLVL.

The V call is TRBV15, the J call TRBJ2-3; 9 bases line up with TRBD2. V lost 5 bases, J lost 0 bases, and 12 bases stayed unmatched. CDR1 LNHNV and CDR2 YYDKDF come from the germline V gene (reference sequence). The CDR3 loop spans 18 amino acids. DNA for the CDR3: TGTGCCACCAGCGGACGACTAGCGGCAAGGACTAGCACAGATACGCAGTATTTT. Translation gives CATSGRLAARTSTDTQYF. Combining the CDR3 with reference TRBV15 and TRBJ2-3 gives the whole variable domain DAMVIQNPRYQVTQFGKPVTLSCSQTLNHNVMYWYQQKSSQAPKLLFHYYDKDFNNEADTPDNFQSRRPNTSFCFLDIRSPGLGDTAMYLCATSGRLAARTSTDTQYFGPGTRLTVL.

This clone was counted once. The CDR3 nucleotides are TGTGCCTGGGGATCCAGCCTAGCGTCCTACAATGAGCAGTTCTTC. Its protein product is CAWGSSLASYNEQFF. The rearrangement joins TRBV30 to TRBJ2-1; a weak D match, TRBD2 (6 bases). Trimming took off 5 bases at V and 1 base at J, with 15 bases between the two ends. Germline CDR1 reads GTSNPN; CDR2 reads SVGIG (reference sequence). This CDR3 comprises 15 residues.

The chain has TRBV18 and TRBJ2-1; D gene ambiguous. Deletions cut 7 bases from V and 5 bases from J, with 6 bases between. The CDR3 loop spans 11 amino acids. From germline, CDR1 is KGHSH and CDR2 LQKENI. Here the CDR3 reads CASLVNNEQFF. The CDR3 nucleotides are TGTGCCAGCTTAGTTAACAATGAGCAGTTCTTC.

This clone has just a few counts. V gene TRBV10-2 combines with J gene TRBJ1-5; a possible D gene is TRBD1 (5 bases). CDR1 and CDR2 from the germline V gene are WSHSY and SAAADI. This CDR3 contains 13 residues. The V gene lost 5 bases and the J gene lost 7 bases, with 12 bases spanning the gap. CDR3 sequence reads: CASSLQVLQPQHF. The CDR3 nucleotides read TGCGCCAGCAGTCTACAGGTCCTACAGCCCCAGCATTTT.

The chain employs TRBV6-5 and TRBJ2-7, with TRBD1 as a possible D gene (5 bases). This CDR3 spans 15 amino acids. V was pared by 5 bases and J by 2 bases, with 16 bases between. The V gene's germline CDR1 is MNHEY and CDR2 SVGAGI. The CDR3: CASSPPVGATYEQYF. CDR3 nucleotides: TGTGCCAGCAGTCCCCCGGTTGGGGCCACCTACGAGCAGTACTTC.

The chain recombines TRBV6-1 with TRBJ1-1; 7 nucleotides align to TRBD1. The J segment lost 2 bases and the V segment lost 3 bases, leaving 6 bases of the junction unmatched. This CDR3 contains 15 residues. Per the germline V gene, CDR1 is MNHNS and CDR2 is SASEGT. CDR3 bases: TGTGCCAGCAGTGACATACACAGGGGCAACACTGAAGCTTTCTTT. This encodes CASSDIHRGNTEAFF.

The genes are TRBV30 and TRBJ1-1, with unresolved D. CDR1 and CDR2 (germline): GTSNPN, SVGIG (reference sequence). V was clipped by 8 bases and J by 0 bases, with 13 bases between them. The length of the CDR3 is 13 residues. The CDR3 loop is CATGLLLNTEAFF. The DNA of the CDR3 is TGTGCCACCGGACTGTTATTGAACACTGAAGCTTTCTTT.

This chain joins TRBV6-6 and TRBJ1-6, with D unresolved. CDR3 size: 13 residues. Trimming removed 0 bases at V and 11 bases at J, with 8 bases between. Per germline, CDR1 MNHNY and CDR2 SVGAGI (reference sequence). CDR3 residues: CASSYSTGTPLHF. The DNA for the CDR3 is TGTGCCAGCAGTTACTCGACGGGGACACCCCTCCACTTT.

The DNA of the CDR3 is TGTGCCAGCTCACCGGGACAGGGGCCTCTTAACTATGGCTACACCTTC. This gives the protein CASSPGQGPLNYGYTF. The chain employs TRBV18 and TRBJ1-2, with 10 bases identical to TRBD1. V lost 3 bases and J lost 1; bases outside the gene matches: 5. CDR3 length: 16 residues. Per the germline V gene, CDR1 is KGHSH and CDR2 is LQKENI.

This clone was detected only once. The chain has TRBV3-1 (or the pseudogene TRBV3-2) and TRBJ1-4, with D possibly matching TRBD1 (5 bases). The V end was cut by 1 base, the J end by 3 bases, with 9 bases between. The CDR3 loop spans 15 amino acids. Germline V gene sequence: CDR1 LGHDT, CDR2 YNNKEL (reference sequence). Here the CDR3 reads CASSQGQGANEKLFF. The CDR3 DNA follows: TGTGCCAGCAGCCAAGGGCAGGGCGCTAATGAAAAACTGTTTTTT.

The chain joins TRBV19 to TRBJ2-3, with a tentative D call TRBD2 (6 bases). V was clipped by 4 bases and J by 4 bases, with 18 bases between them. The V gene's germline CDR1 is LNHDA and CDR2 SQIVND (reference sequence). This CDR3 region has 16 residues. This CDR3 reads CASSTWRQRRADTQYF. The CDR3 DNA sequence: TGTGCCAGTAGTACGTGGCGACAGCGGAGGGCAGATACGCAGTATTTT.

DNA for the CDR3: TGTGCCAGCATTCGGACACAATCCCGCACCGGGGAGCTGTTTTTT. Protein product: CASIRTQSRTGELFF. The chain couples TRBV6-5 to TRBJ2-2, with a possible D match to TRBD1 (5 bases). Germline loops: CDR1 MNHEY, CDR2 SVGAGI. Trimming removed 7 bases at V and 4 bases at J, with 16 bases between. This CDR3 has 15 residues.

V usage is TRBV19 and J usage is TRBJ2-7; 7 bases map to TRBD2. The CDR3 has 14 residues. The junction had 4 bases not matched to a gene; V was cut back by 0 bases and J by 5 bases. Germline V lookup: CDR1 LNHDA, CDR2 SQIVND (reference sequence). Here the CDR3 reads CASSIEAGRNEQYF. In DNA, the CDR3 is TGTGCCAGTAGTATAGAGGCCGGGAGGAACGAGCAGTACTTC.

A word on this clone: This sample includes further DNA sequences coding for the same CDR3. The chain links TRBV28 to TRBJ1-2; 9 bases match TRBD1. Per the germline V gene, CDR1 is MDHEN and CDR2 is SYDVKM. This CDR3 comprises 13 residues. After removal of 3 bases from V and 4 bases from J, the junction contained 0 bases not matched to a gene. DNA for the CDR3: TGTGCCAGCAGTTTGGGACAGGGCTATGGCTACACCTTC. Translating it yields CASSLGQGYGYTF.

The rearrangement uses TRBV2 and TRBJ1-1, with D perhaps matching TRBD1 (6 bases). Germline V gene lookup returns CDR1 SNHLY and CDR2 FYNNEI. The V end was cut by 7 bases, the J end by 8 bases, with 14 bases between. CDR3 size: 12 residues. The CDR3 DNA reads as TGTGCCAGCATAGAGGGGGGGGCCGAAGCTTTCTTT. This codes for CASIEGGAEAFF. Filled out from reference TRBV2 and TRBJ1-1, the complete variable domain reads EPEVTQTPSHQVTQMGQEVILRCVPISNHLYFYWYRQILGQKVEFLVSFYNNEISEKSEIFDDQFSVERPDGSNFTLKIRSTKLEDSAMYFCASIEGGAEAFFGQGTRLTVV.

The sample holds a few counts of this clone. This chain connects TRBV19 to TRBJ2-2; 10 positions agree with TRBD2. The CDR3 spans 15 residues. The germline V gene encodes CDR1 LNHDA and CDR2 SQIVND (reference sequence). The J segment lost 3 bases and the V segment lost 7 bases, leaving 5 bases of the junction unmatched. CDR3 nucleotide sequence: TGTGCCAGTAAAGATGGACTAGCGGACACCGGGGAGCTGTTTTTT. Translation gives CASKDGLADTGELFF.

The J gene is TRBJ2-1, the V gene TRBV14, with 11 bases matching TRBD2. CDR1 and CDR2 (germline): SGHDN, FVKESK. The length of the CDR3 is 14 residues. V lost 6 bases to trimming and J lost 9 bases; unmatched junction nucleotides: 7. The CDR3 DNA reads as TGTGCCAGCAGACTAGCGGGAGCTAGTAGTGAGCAGTTCTTC. It specifies CASRLAGASSEQFF.

The gene calls are TRBV27 and TRBJ2-7; TRBD2 agrees at 8 bases. Unmatched junction bases numbered 14, after V lost 6 bases and J lost 4 bases. The CDR3 is made up of 16 amino acids. Germline V gene lookup returns CDR1 MNHEY and CDR2 SMNVEV (reference sequence). CDR3 nucleotide sequence: TGTGCCAGCAGCCCAGAGTCGGGGGGGTCCCTTTACGAGCAGTACTTC. It encodes CASSPESGGSLYEQYF.

J is TRBJ1-6 and V is TRBV6-4; D is undetermined. CDR3 length equals 15 residues. CDR1 and CDR2 (germline): MRHNA, SNTAGT. Between the trimmed V and J ends, which lost 4 bases and 6 bases, there was a span of 13 bases. The CDR3 sequence: CASSVEGSGNSPLHF. The CDR3 DNA follows: TGTGCCAGCAGTGTGGAGGGCTCTGGTAATTCACCCCTCCACTTT.

The chain employs TRBV28 and TRBJ1-2, with TRBD1 as a possible D gene (5 bases). The CDR3 loop spans 12 amino acids. Germline lookup yields CDR1 MDHEN and CDR2 SYDVKM. V lost 7 bases and J 2 bases, leaving 8 bases between the germline ends. The CDR3 sequence is CASNGGNYGYTF. In nucleotides, the CDR3 is TGTGCCAGCAACGGGGGAAACTATGGCTACACCTTC.

The V call is TRBV2, the J call TRBJ2-1; 8 bases are a match to TRBD1. Unmatched junction bases numbered 15, after V lost 3 bases and J lost 5 bases. The CDR3 length is 18 residues. In germline, CDR1 is SNHLY, CDR2 FYNNEI. CDR3 sequence (DNA): TGTGCCAGCAGTGAGTCCTTGGCTACAGGGGGTAATAACAATGAGCAGTTCTTC. Translated: CASSESLATGGNNNEQFF.